The text below deals with one T cell receptor beta chain. The CDR3 is 10 residues long. Germline loops: CDR1 DFQATT, CDR2 SNEGSKA (reference sequence). The sample originates from a study of T-cell memory formation after mild COVID-19. TCRdb passed the 5' RACE reads through MiXCR, listing each CDR3 protein once. The sample lists 130,000 to 150,000 distinct CDR3 sequences, roughly 21% occurring once. This sequence joins TRBV20-1 and TRBJ1-2, with TRBD1 as a possible D gene (5 bases). The sequencing sample was made of PBMCs or a T cell subset sorted from them (not recorded which). This receptor was taken from an adult woman who had mild COVID-19 (a few samples of this study predate the infection). Cell type and time point are not known. DNA of the CDR3: TGCAGCGTGTGGGGGAATGGCTACACCTTC. Amino acid sequence: CSVWGNGYTF.